The TCR beta chain described here comes from a study of monozygotic twins with inflammatory bowel disease. Germline CDR1 is MNHNS and CDR2 is SASEGT. The CDR3 totals 15 residues. Two nested PCRs, run for around 15 and 9 cycles, were applied to TCRalpha and TCRbeta cDNA. TCRdb reprocessed the 5' RACE reads; each CDR3 protein has one entry and no DNA is given. The sample totals some 440,000 distinct CDR3 sequences. The receptor comes from a human donor with ulcerative colitis or Crohn's disease, or a healthy co-twin of an affected twin (not recorded which). The material sequenced was blood. The chain is built from TRBV6-1 and TRBJ1-6; TCRdb returns TRBD1, unconfirmable since there is no DNA. The CDR3 reads CASSLSGQTDSPLHF.